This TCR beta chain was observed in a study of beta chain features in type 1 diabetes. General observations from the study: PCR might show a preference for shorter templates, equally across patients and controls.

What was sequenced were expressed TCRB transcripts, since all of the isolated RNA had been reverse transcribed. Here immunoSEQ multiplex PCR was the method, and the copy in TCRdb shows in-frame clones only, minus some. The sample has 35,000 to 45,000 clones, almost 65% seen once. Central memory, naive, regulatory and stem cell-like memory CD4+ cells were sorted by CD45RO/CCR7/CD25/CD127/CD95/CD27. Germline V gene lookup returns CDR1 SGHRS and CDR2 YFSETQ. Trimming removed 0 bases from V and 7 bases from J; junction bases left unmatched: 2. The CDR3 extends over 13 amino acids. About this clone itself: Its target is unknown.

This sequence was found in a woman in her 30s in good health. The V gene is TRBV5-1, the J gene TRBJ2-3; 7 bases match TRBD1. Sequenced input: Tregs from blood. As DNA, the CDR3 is TGCGCCAGCAGCTTGGACAGGGGTTATACGCAGTATTTT. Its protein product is CASSLDRGYTQYF.